This T cell receptor beta chain originates from a study of regulatory T cells in long-lasting Graves disease. CDR3 size: 13 residues. Germline loops: CDR1 MNHEY, CDR2 SMNVEV (reference sequence). Trimming cost V 3 bases and J 7 bases; bases outside gene matches: 3. TCR beta libraries were built with iRepertoire HTBI primers and Arm-PCR of CDR3 regions. One entry per CDR3 protein results from TCRdb running MiXCR on the multiplex PCR reads. The sample contains about 540,000 distinct CDR3 sequences, approximately 12% of which appear only once. This clonotype was recorded at least ten times. Time point described: newly diagnosed GD, antithyroid drugs for less than 3 months. PBMC-extracted RNA yielded the TCR library. The sample was also linked to a second study, of T cells in Graves' hyperthyroidism and ophthalmopathy.

The sequences come from peripheral blood mononuclear cells (PBMCs), collected at new diagnosis, from a patient treated with antithyroid drugs. This sequence joins TRBV27 and TRBJ1-5; 7 nucleotides line up with TRBD1. The sequence was collected from a man aged 25-45 years with Graves disease. The CDR3 coding sequence is TGTGCCAGCAGTTTGAGGGGGCGGCAGCCCCAGCATTTT. As protein: CASSLRGRQPQHF.